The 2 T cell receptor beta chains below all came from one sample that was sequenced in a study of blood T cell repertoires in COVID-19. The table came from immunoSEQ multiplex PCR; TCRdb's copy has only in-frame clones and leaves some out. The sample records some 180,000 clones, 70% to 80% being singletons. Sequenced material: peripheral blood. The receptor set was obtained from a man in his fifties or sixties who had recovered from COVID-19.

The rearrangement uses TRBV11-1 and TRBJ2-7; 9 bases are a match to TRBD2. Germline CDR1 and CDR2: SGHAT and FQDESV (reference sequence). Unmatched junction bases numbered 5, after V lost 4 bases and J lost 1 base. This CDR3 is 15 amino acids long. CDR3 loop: CASSSPAGGSYEQYF. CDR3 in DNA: TGTGCCAGCAGCTCCCCAGCGGGAGGATCCTACGAGCAGTACTTC.

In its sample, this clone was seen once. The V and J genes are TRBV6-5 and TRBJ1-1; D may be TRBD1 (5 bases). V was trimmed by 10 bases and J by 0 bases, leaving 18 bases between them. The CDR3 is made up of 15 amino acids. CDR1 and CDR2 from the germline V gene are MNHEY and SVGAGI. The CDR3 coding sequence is TGTGCCACGAAATTTACCTTCAGGGTGAACACTGAAGCTTTCTTT. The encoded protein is CATKFTFRVNTEAFF.